This T cell receptor (beta chain) was obtained from a study of blood T cell repertoires in COVID-19. Sequencing was performed with immunoSEQ multiplex PCR; in TCRdb, only in-frame clones are kept and a portion is missing. The sample lists roughly 250,000 clones, about 87% occurring once. The CDR3 extends over 15 amino acids. The germline V and J ends were trimmed by 2 bases and 2 bases, with 10 bases remaining between them. The germline gives CDR1 MDHEN, CDR2 SYDVKM. All enrollees were about 18 to 90 years old and from roughly 22 US areas. Clinical history reported by participants formed the basis on which cohorts were assigned. Two negative PCRs, clearance, or symptom resolution had been documented for recovered Cohort 3 donors.

The clonotype was recovered from a woman in her fifties or sixties who had recovered from COVID-19. The source material was PBMCs or T cells enriched from blood (not recorded which). The chain couples TRBV28 to TRBJ1-3, with D maybe TRBD1 (6 bases). The CDR3 protein is CASSLAGGTGNTIYF. CDR3 DNA sequence: TGTGCCAGCAGTTTAGCGGGGGGCACTGGAAACACCATATATTTT.